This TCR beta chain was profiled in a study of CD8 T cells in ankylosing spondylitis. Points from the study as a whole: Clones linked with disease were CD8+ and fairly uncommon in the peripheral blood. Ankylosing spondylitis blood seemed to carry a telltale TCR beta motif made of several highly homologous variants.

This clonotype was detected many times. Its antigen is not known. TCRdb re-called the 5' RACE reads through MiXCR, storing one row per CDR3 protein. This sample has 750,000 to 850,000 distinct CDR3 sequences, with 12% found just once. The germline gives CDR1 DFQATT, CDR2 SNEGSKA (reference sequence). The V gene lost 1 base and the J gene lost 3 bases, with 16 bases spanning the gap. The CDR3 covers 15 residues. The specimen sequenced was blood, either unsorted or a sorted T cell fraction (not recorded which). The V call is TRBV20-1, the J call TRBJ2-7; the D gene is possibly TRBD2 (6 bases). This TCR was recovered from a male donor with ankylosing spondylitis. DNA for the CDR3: TGCAGTGCTAGAGGTAGACGCGGGGCCTACTACGAGCAGTACTTC. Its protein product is CSARGRRGAYYEQYF.